This T cell receptor (beta chain) is from a study of T cells in women clearing cervical HPV infection. General observations from the study: Unknown T-cell numbers per sample may underlie the richness differences. A classifier using richness and V gene abundances reached an AUC of around 0.78.

To note about this clone: The antigen remains undetermined. The observed sequence ends 3 residues before the CDR3 terminus, with the missing tail filled in from the germline J gene.

All participants had a single incident cervical HPV16 infection, and prevalent HPV16 infections were excluded. Profiling relied on immunoSEQ multiplex PCR, and the TCRdb table lists in-frame clones only, not all of them. The sample features under 20,000 clones, with under 3.5% in its top ten. Trimming stripped 5 bases from V and 6 bases from J, with 8 bases between. This CDR3 has 12 residues. CDR1 and CDR2 (germline): SEHNR, FQNEAQ (reference sequence). Sequencing input: blood buffy coat. This chain joins TRBV7-9 and TRBJ1-5; a possible D gene is TRBD1 (5 bases). The sequence was obtained from a woman aged 18-69 years with a cervical HPV16 infection that either progressed to CIN3+ or cleared (not recorded which). The CDR3 loop is CASSPGGQPQHF. The sequenced CDR3 bases are TGTGCCAGCAGCCCCGGGGGTCAGCCC.